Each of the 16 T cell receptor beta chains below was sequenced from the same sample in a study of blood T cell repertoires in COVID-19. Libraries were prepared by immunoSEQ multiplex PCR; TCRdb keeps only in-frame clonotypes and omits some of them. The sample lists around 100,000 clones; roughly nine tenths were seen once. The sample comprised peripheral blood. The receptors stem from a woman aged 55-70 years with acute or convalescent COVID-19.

CDR3 DNA sequence: TGTGCCACCAGTCCGAGACAGGTTCGGGATGAAAAACTGTTTTTT. This gives the protein CATSPRQVRDEKLFF. V and J are TRBV15 and TRBJ1-4; a weak D match, TRBD1 (6 bases). Trimming removed 6 bases at V and 6 bases at J, with 17 bases between. From germline, CDR1 is LNHNV and CDR2 YYDKDF (reference sequence). There are 15 residues in the CDR3.

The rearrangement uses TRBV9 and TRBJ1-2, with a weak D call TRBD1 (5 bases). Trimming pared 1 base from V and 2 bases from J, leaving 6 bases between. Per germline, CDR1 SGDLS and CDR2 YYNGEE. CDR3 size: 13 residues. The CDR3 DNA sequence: TGTGCCAGCAGCGTACAGGGAAACTATGGCTACACCTTC. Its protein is CASSVQGNYGYTF.

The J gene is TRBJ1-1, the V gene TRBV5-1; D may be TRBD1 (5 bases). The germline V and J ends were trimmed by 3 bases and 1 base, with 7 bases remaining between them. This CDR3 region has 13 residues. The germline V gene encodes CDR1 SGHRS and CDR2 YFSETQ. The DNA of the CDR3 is TGCGCCAGCAGCTCAGGGCCGAACACTGAAGCTTTCTTT. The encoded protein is CASSSGPNTEAFF.

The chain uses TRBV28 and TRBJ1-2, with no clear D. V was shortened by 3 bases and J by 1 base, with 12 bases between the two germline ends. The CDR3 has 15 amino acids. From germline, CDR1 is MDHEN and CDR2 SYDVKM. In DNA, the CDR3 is TGTGCCAGCAGTTTTGTGCATGTAGATAACTATGGCTACACCTTC. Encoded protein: CASSFVHVDNYGYTF.

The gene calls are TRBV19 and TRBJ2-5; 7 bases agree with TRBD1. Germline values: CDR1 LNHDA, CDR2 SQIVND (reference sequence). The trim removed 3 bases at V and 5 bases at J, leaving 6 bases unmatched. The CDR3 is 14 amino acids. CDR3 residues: CASSMLGTAETQYF. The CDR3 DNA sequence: TGTGCCAGTAGTATGCTTGGGACAGCGGAGACCCAGTACTTC.

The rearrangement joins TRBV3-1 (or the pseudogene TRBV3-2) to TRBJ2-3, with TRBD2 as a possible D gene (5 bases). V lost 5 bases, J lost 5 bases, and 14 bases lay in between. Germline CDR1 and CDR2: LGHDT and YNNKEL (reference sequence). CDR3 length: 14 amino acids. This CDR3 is CASSFLGGQDTQYF. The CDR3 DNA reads TGTGCCAGCAGCTTCCTCGGAGGCCAAGATACGCAGTATTTT.

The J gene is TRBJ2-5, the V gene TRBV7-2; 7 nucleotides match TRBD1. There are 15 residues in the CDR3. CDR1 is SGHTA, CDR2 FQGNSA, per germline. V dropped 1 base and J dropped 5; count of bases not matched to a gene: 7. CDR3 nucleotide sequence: TGTGCCAGCAGCTTAGGGGACAGCCCTCGGGAGACCCAGTACTTC. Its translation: CASSLGDSPRETQYF.

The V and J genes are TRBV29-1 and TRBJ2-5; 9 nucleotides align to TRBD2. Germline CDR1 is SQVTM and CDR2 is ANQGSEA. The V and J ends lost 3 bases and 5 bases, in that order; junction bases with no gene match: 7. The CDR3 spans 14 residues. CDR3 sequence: CSVEASGAGETQYF. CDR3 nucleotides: TGCAGCGTTGAGGCTAGCGGGGCGGGGGAGACCCAGTACTTC.

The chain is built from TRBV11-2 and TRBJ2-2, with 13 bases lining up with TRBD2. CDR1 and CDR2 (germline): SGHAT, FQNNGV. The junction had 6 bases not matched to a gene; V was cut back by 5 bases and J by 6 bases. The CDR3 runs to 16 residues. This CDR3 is CASSPTTSGRAGELFF. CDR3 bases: TGTGCCAGCAGCCCTACTACTAGCGGGAGGGCCGGGGAGCTGTTTTTT.

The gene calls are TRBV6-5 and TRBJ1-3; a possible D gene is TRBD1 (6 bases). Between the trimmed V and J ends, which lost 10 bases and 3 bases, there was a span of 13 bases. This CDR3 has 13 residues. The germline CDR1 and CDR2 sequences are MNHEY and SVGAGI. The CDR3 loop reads CATLIQGGNTIYF. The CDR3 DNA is TGTGCCACCCTAATACAGGGTGGAAACACCATATATTTT.

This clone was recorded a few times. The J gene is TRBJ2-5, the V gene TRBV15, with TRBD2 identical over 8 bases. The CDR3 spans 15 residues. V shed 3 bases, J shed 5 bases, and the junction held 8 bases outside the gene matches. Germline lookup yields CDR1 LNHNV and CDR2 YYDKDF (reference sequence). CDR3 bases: TGTGCCACCAGCAGGTCAATAGCGGGATTGGAGACCCAGTACTTC. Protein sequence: CATSRSIAGLETQYF.

The CDR3 region is CASSYRRDYGYTF. The CDR3 DNA follows: TGTGCCAGCAGTTACCGGAGGGACTATGGCTACACCTTC. The gene calls are TRBV6-5 and TRBJ1-2; no firm D call. The germline V gene has CDR1 MNHEY and CDR2 SVGAGI. CDR3 size: 13 residues. V was clipped by 2 bases and J by 3 bases, with 7 bases between them.

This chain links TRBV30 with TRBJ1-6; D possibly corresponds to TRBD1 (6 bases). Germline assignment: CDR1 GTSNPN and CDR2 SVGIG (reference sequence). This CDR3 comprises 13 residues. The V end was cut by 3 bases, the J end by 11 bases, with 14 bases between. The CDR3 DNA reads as TGTGCCTGGAGCGCTGGACAGACCGCACCCCTCCACTTT. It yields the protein CAWSAGQTAPLHF. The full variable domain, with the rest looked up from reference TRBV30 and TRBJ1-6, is SQTIHQWPATLVQPVGSPLSLECTVEGTSNPNLYWYRQAAGRGLQLLFYSVGIGQISSEVPQNLSASRPQDRQFILSSKKLLLSDSGFYLCAWSAGQTAPLHFGNGTRLTVT.

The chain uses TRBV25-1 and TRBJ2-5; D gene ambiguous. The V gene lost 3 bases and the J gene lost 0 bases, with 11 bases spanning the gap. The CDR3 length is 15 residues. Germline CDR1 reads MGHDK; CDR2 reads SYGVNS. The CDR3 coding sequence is TGTGCCAGCAGTGATTCTAAACAGTACCAAGAGACCCAGTACTTC. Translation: CASSDSKQYQETQYF.

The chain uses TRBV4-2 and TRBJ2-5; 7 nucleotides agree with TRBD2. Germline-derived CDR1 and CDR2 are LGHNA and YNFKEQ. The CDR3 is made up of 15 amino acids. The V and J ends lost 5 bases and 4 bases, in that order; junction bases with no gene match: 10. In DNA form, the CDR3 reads TGTGCCAGCAGCAACCGTGGGGGGGGAGGAGAGACCCAGTACTTC. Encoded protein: CASSNRGGGGETQYF.

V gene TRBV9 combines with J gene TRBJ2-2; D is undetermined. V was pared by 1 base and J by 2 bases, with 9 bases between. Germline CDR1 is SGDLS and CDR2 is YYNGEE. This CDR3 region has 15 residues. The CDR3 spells CASSVMGANTGELFF. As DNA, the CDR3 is TGTGCCAGCAGCGTAATGGGCGCCAACACCGGGGAGCTGTTTTTT.